Listed below are T cell receptor beta chains from one sample, sequenced in a study of T-cell reconstitution after alpha-beta-depleted transplantation in children. TCRdb processed the PCR reads anew with MiXCR; each CDR3 protein has one entry. The sample includes a few hundred thousand distinct CDR3 sequences, around 10% of them seen just once. Source: PBMCs from the stem cell graft donor, taken from the stem cell graft. Receptors originate from a human donor who donated a stem cell graft to a child with acute lymphoblastic leukemia. Both conserved end residues are part of each CDR3. The order of the fields is clone size, D gene, J gene, V gene, CDR3 protein, CDR3 DNA. The D gene is left open where the match is weak. Clone size, where shown, is once, few, many, or a class for clones that have expanded.

clone size: many; D gene: NA; J gene: TRBJ1-4; V gene: TRBV6-2/TRBV6-3; CDR3 protein: CASSYSRRGGLGEKLFF; CDR3 DNA: TGTGCCAGCAGTTACTCGCGAAGGGGAGGTTTGGGTGAAAAACTGTTTTTT
clone size: many; D gene: TRBD1; J gene: TRBJ2-7; V gene: TRBV20-1; CDR3 protein: CSATGRDSSYEQYF; CDR3 DNA: TGCAGTGCTACGGGCCGGGACAGCTCCTACGAGCAGTACTTC
clone size: few; D gene: NA; J gene: TRBJ2-3; V gene: TRBV7-2; CDR3 protein: CASSLGRGQAEGTQYF; CDR3 DNA: TGTGCCAGCAGCTTAGGACGGGGCCAGGCGGAGGGTACGCAGTATTTT
clone size: NA; D gene: NA; J gene: TRBJ1-2; V gene: TRBV20-1; CDR3 protein: CSARDLNGGYGYTF; CDR3 DNA: TGCAGTGCTAGAGATCTGAACGGCGGCTATGGCTACACCTTC
clone size: few; D gene: TRBD1; J gene: TRBJ2-1; V gene: TRBV12-3/TRBV12-4; CDR3 protein: CASTRTGTRVNEQFF; CDR3 DNA: TGTGCCAGCACTCGGACAGGGACGCGGGTCAATGAGCAGTTCTTC
clone size: NA; D gene: NA; J gene: TRBJ2-7; V gene: TRBV4-1; CDR3 protein: CATCPYEQYF; CDR3 DNA: TGCGCCACCTGCCCCTACGAGCAGTACTTC
clone size: many; D gene: NA; J gene: TRBJ2-7; V gene: TRBV20-1; CDR3 protein: CSAGAWTGVYYEQYF; CDR3 DNA: TGCAGTGCTGGGGCCTGGACGGGGGTCTACTACGAGCAGTACTTC
clone size: many; D gene: NA; J gene: TRBJ2-5; V gene: TRBV29-1; CDR3 protein: CSAQQGQETQYF; CDR3 DNA: TGCAGCGCCCAACAGGGTCAAGAGACCCAGTACTTC
clone size: NA; D gene: NA; J gene: TRBJ2-5; V gene: TRBV18; CDR3 protein: CASSATRGVETQYF; CDR3 DNA: TGTGCCAGCTCAGCCACCAGGGGTGTCGAGACCCAGTACTTC
clone size: NA; D gene: TRBD1; J gene: TRBJ1-2; V gene: TRBV6-1; CDR3 protein: CASSPQGDGGYGYTF; CDR3 DNA: TGTGCCAGCAGTCCCCAGGGGGATGGAGGCTATGGCTACACCTTC
clone size: few; D gene: TRBD1; J gene: TRBJ2-3; V gene: TRBV5-1; CDR3 protein: CASSTQGDTDTQYF; CDR3 DNA: TGCGCCAGCAGCACCCAGGGGGATACAGATACGCAGTATTTT
clone size: NA; D gene: NA; J gene: TRBJ1-6; V gene: TRBV2; CDR3 protein: CASSVESSYNSPLHF; CDR3 DNA: TGTGCCAGCAGTGTGGAAAGCTCCTATAATTCACCCCTCCACTTT
clone size: few; D gene: NA; J gene: TRBJ1-5; V gene: TRBV6-5; CDR3 protein: CASSYIAGENQPQHF; CDR3 DNA: TGTGCCAGCAGCTATATAGCAGGGGAAAATCAGCCCCAGCATTTT
clone size: many; D gene: NA; J gene: TRBJ2-7; V gene: TRBV3-1; CDR3 protein: CASSQPGARYEQYF; CDR3 DNA: TGTGCCAGCAGCCAACCGGGGGCGCGGTACGAGCAGTACTTC
clone size: NA; D gene: NA; J gene: TRBJ1-5; V gene: TRBV5-5; CDR3 protein: CASSLGWIGVANQPQHF; CDR3 DNA: TGTGCCAGCAGCTTGGGCTGGATTGGGGTGGCGAATCAGCCCCAGCATTTT
clone size: many; D gene: NA; J gene: TRBJ2-1; V gene: TRBV5-1; CDR3 protein: CASSLGSYNEQFF; CDR3 DNA: TGTGCCAGCAGTTTGGGCAGTTACAATGAGCAGTTCTTC
clone size: few; D gene: TRBD2; J gene: TRBJ2-1; V gene: TRBV7-9; CDR3 protein: CASSFRPTGTSGRSSYNEQFF; CDR3 DNA: TGTGCCAGCAGCTTTAGGCCTACTGGGACTAGCGGGAGGAGCTCCTACAATGAGCAGTTCTTC
clone size: NA; D gene: NA; J gene: TRBJ2-5; V gene: TRBV7-2; CDR3 protein: CASSLTLEPLETQYF; CDR3 DNA: TGTGCCAGCAGCTTAACACTAGAGCCTTTAGAGACCCAGTACTTC
clone size: many; D gene: NA; J gene: TRBJ2-3; V gene: TRBV12-3/TRBV12-4; CDR3 protein: CASSLPGDTQYF; CDR3 DNA: TGTGCCAGCAGCCTGCCGGGGGATACGCAGTATTTT
clone size: many; D gene: NA; J gene: TRBJ1-1; V gene: TRBV20-1; CDR3 protein: CSAREGGPTNTEAFF; CDR3 DNA: TGCAGTGCTCGCGAAGGGGGACCCACGAACACTGAAGCTTTCTTT
clone size: many; D gene: NA; J gene: TRBJ2-2; V gene: TRBV27; CDR3 protein: CASSTQGNTGELFF; CDR3 DNA: TGTGCCAGCAGTACCCAGGGGAACACCGGGGAGCTGTTTTTT
clone size: few; D gene: NA; J gene: TRBJ1-2; V gene: TRBV7-2; CDR3 protein: CASSFWTESHYGYTF; CDR3 DNA: TGTGCCAGCAGCTTTTGGACAGAGTCCCACTATGGCTACACCTTC
clone size: many; D gene: TRBD1; J gene: TRBJ2-7; V gene: TRBV7-9; CDR3 protein: CASSAARGLDEQYF; CDR3 DNA: TGTGCCAGCAGCGCTGCCAGGGGGCTCGACGAGCAGTACTTC
clone size: NA; D gene: NA; J gene: TRBJ2-5; V gene: TRBV10-3; CDR3 protein: CAISESGGANQETQYF; CDR3 DNA: TGTGCCATCAGTGAGTCTGGGGGGGCTAATCAAGAGACCCAGTACTTC
clone size: NA; D gene: NA; J gene: TRBJ2-7; V gene: TRBV29-1; CDR3 protein: CSARTSSSYEQYF; CDR3 DNA: TGCAGCGCCCGGACATCCAGCTCCTACGAGCAGTACTTC
clone size: NA; D gene: NA; J gene: TRBJ1-2; V gene: TRBV29-1; CDR3 protein: CSDSGGVGYTF; CDR3 DNA: TGCAGCGACAGCGGGGGGGTTGGCTACACCTTC
clone size: NA; D gene: TRBD2; J gene: TRBJ2-2; V gene: TRBV29-1; CDR3 protein: CSVAGGPNTGELFF; CDR3 DNA: TGCAGCGTCGCGGGGGGCCCGAACACCGGGGAGCTGTTTTTT
clone size: few; D gene: NA; J gene: TRBJ1-1; V gene: TRBV6-1; CDR3 protein: CASSVGRQNTEAFF; CDR3 DNA: TGTGCCAGCAGTGTCGGACGGCAGAACACTGAAGCTTTCTTT
clone size: NA; D gene: TRBD2; J gene: TRBJ2-3; V gene: TRBV30; CDR3 protein: CAWSPSGDTQYF; CDR3 DNA: TGTGCCTGGAGTCCTAGCGGAGATACGCAGTATTTT
clone size: many; D gene: TRBD2; J gene: TRBJ2-1; V gene: TRBV20-1; CDR3 protein: CSARAGSGNYNEQFF; CDR3 DNA: TGCAGTGCTAGAGCTGGTAGCGGGAACTACAATGAGCAGTTCTTC
clone size: NA; D gene: NA; J gene: TRBJ2-3; V gene: TRBV12-3/TRBV12-4; CDR3 protein: CASALLAVTDTQYF; CDR3 DNA: TGTGCCAGCGCGCTCCTAGCCGTCACAGATACGCAGTATTTT
clone size: many; D gene: NA; J gene: TRBJ2-7; V gene: TRBV7-9; CDR3 protein: CASSLLSGASYEQYF; CDR3 DNA: TGTGCCAGCAGCTTATTGTCGGGGGCAAGCTACGAGCAGTACTTC
clone size: NA; D gene: NA; J gene: TRBJ1-1; V gene: TRBV6-1; CDR3 protein: CASSRQIRRTEAFF; CDR3 DNA: TGTGCCAGCAGTCGACAAATCCGGAGAACTGAAGCTTTCTTT
clone size: once; D gene: NA; J gene: TRBJ2-1; V gene: TRBV10-2; CDR3 protein: CASSDWGVGPNEQFF; CDR3 DNA: TGCGCCAGCAGTGATTGGGGGGTAGGACCGAATGAGCAGTTCTTC
clone size: few; D gene: NA; J gene: TRBJ2-2; V gene: TRBV5-1; CDR3 protein: CASSSTDSHTGELFF; CDR3 DNA: TGCGCCAGCAGCTCGACCGACAGTCACACCGGGGAGCTGTTTTTT
clone size: NA; D gene: NA; J gene: TRBJ1-3; V gene: TRBV6-5; CDR3 protein: CASSPAPPNSGNTIYF; CDR3 DNA: TGTGCCAGCAGTCCCGCCCCACCGAACTCTGGAAACACCATATATTTT
clone size: NA; D gene: TRBD1; J gene: TRBJ2-2; V gene: TRBV12-3/TRBV12-4; CDR3 protein: CASSRQGAAGELFF; CDR3 DNA: TGTGCCAGCAGTCGGCAGGGGGCGGCCGGGGAGCTGTTTTTT
clone size: few; D gene: TRBD1; J gene: TRBJ1-6; V gene: TRBV5-1; CDR3 protein: CASSLAGTGAPSPLHF; CDR3 DNA: TGCGCCAGCAGCTTGGCCGGGACAGGGGCACCCTCACCCCTCCACTTT
clone size: many; D gene: TRBD1; J gene: TRBJ1-2; V gene: TRBV20-1; CDR3 protein: CSARKQGVDGYTF; CDR3 DNA: TGCAGTGCTAGAAAACAGGGGGTCGATGGCTACACCTTC
clone size: few; D gene: TRBD1; J gene: TRBJ2-6; V gene: TRBV5-1; CDR3 protein: CASSRRDRGRFYSGANVLTF; CDR3 DNA: TGCGCCAGCAGCCGCCGGGACAGGGGGCGTTTCTATTCTGGGGCCAACGTCCTGACTTTC
clone size: few; D gene: NA; J gene: TRBJ1-2; V gene: TRBV13; CDR3 protein: CASSSPGHRNYGYTF; CDR3 DNA: TGTGCCAGCAGCTCACCGGGACACCGAAACTATGGCTACACCTTC
clone size: few; D gene: NA; J gene: TRBJ2-7; V gene: TRBV3-1; CDR3 protein: CASSQGGFEPLGEQYF; CDR3 DNA: TGTGCCAGCAGCCAAGGAGGGTTCGAGCCCCTAGGAGAGCAGTACTTC
clone size: few; D gene: NA; J gene: TRBJ1-1; V gene: TRBV20-1; CDR3 protein: CSARAWPNTEAFF; CDR3 DNA: TGCAGTGCTAGAGCTTGGCCGAACACTGAAGCTTTCTTT
clone size: few; D gene: NA; J gene: TRBJ1-6; V gene: TRBV5-4; CDR3 protein: CASSLGAGTYNSPLHF; CDR3 DNA: TGTGCCAGCAGCTTGGGCGCAGGGACCTATAATTCACCCCTCCACTTT
clone size: few; D gene: NA; J gene: TRBJ2-3; V gene: TRBV5-6; CDR3 protein: CASSVNRGTQYF; CDR3 DNA: TGTGCCAGCAGCGTAAATAGGGGGACGCAGTATTTT
clone size: many; D gene: NA; J gene: TRBJ1-2; V gene: TRBV6-5; CDR3 protein: CASSYGRASGYTF; CDR3 DNA: TGTGCCAGCAGTTACGGCAGGGCGAGTGGCTACACCTTC
clone size: few; D gene: NA; J gene: TRBJ1-2; V gene: TRBV27; CDR3 protein: CASKPQANYGYTF; CDR3 DNA: TGTGCCAGCAAACCGCAAGCTAACTATGGCTACACCTTC
clone size: many; D gene: TRBD1; J gene: TRBJ1-1; V gene: TRBV7-8; CDR3 protein: CASSFIGQDTEAFF; CDR3 DNA: TGTGCCAGCAGCTTCATCGGACAGGACACTGAAGCTTTCTTT